One and the same sample provided the 18 T cell receptor beta chains below, sequenced in a study of OX40 agonist ivuxolimab in advanced cancers. TCRdb keeps only in-frame clones here, not all; method: immunoSEQ multiplex PCR. The sample consists of around 74,000 clones, roughly 80% of them appearing once. Sequenced here: CD4+ or CD8+ T cells sorted from blood, sampled in a trial of the OX40 agonist ivuxolimab. The receptors stem from an adult with an advanced solid tumor such as melanoma, head and neck, liver or kidney cancer.

V is TRBV2 and J is TRBJ1-1; D remains ambiguous. V lost 7 bases, J lost 8 bases, and 14 bases lay in between. CDR3 length: 12 residues. Germline V gene data show CDR1 as SNHLY and CDR2 as FYNNEI. For the CDR3, the DNA is TGTGCCAGCAATCCCGACGCACCAGAAGCTTTCTTT. Its translation is CASNPDAPEAFF.

The chain joins TRBV15 to TRBJ1-4; the match to TRBD1 covers 7 bases. The junction had 6 bases not matched to a gene; V was cut back by 7 bases and J by 4 bases. This CDR3 comprises 14 residues. Germline CDR1 and CDR2: LNHNV and YYDKDF (reference sequence). The CDR3 DNA reads TGTGCCACCAACGACAGGGTATATAATGAAAAACTGTTTTTT. The encoded protein is CATNDRVYNEKLFF.

Only one count was recorded for this clone. CDR3 sequence reads: CASSLYGSVDTQYF. CDR3 bases: TGTGCCAGCAGCTTGTACGGGAGCGTGGATACGCAGTATTTT. The chain uses TRBV5-4 and TRBJ2-3, with D perhaps matching TRBD2 (6 bases). V dropped 1 base and J dropped 6 bases, with 12 bases sitting between them. Germline loops: CDR1 SGHNT, CDR2 YYREEE (reference sequence). The CDR3 is 14 amino acids.

The V and J genes are TRBV28 and TRBJ1-1; 10 bases line up with TRBD1. In germline, CDR1 is MDHEN, CDR2 SYDVKM. V lost 5 bases, J lost 5 bases, and 8 bases stayed unmatched. CDR3 size: 15 residues. CDR3 loop: CASSRPGQGRTEAFF. The CDR3 nucleotides read TGTGCCAGCAGTCGCCCGGGACAGGGGCGGACTGAAGCTTTCTTT.

The V and J genes are TRBV27 and TRBJ2-2; possible D gene TRBD1, 5 bases. Looked up from germline, CDR1 is MNHEY and CDR2 is SMNVEV (reference sequence). Trimming left V 5 bases short and J 6 bases short, with 10 bases between. This CDR3 comprises 13 residues. This CDR3 is CASSRQGSGELFF. CDR3 DNA sequence: TGTGCCAGCAGTCGCCAGGGTTCCGGGGAGCTGTTTTTT.

The chain employs TRBV28 and TRBJ2-7, with TRBD2 as a possible D gene (5 bases). The germline V and J ends were trimmed by 2 bases and 6 bases, with 11 bases remaining between them. From germline, CDR1 is MDHEN and CDR2 SYDVKM. The length of the CDR3 is 13 residues. The CDR3 spells CASSLTLRGEQYF. CDR3 DNA sequence: TGTGCCAGCAGTTTAACACTACGGGGCGAGCAGTACTTC. The full variable domain, completed using reference TRBV28 and TRBJ2-7, is DVKVTQSSRYLVKRTGEKVFLECVQDMDHENMFWYRQDPGLGLRLIYFSYDVKMKEKGDIPEGYSVSREKKERFSLILESASTNQTSMYLCASSLTLRGEQYFGPGTRLTVT.

The CDR3 is CASSSLGIHSGDQPQHF. DNA of the CDR3: TGTGCCAGCAGCTCCCTTGGTATCCATTCGGGGGATCAGCCCCAGCATTTT. This rearrangement joins TRBV7-8 to TRBJ1-5, with D possibly being TRBD1 (5 bases). Germline loops: CDR1 SGHVS, CDR2 FQNEAQ. V lost 4 bases, J lost 5 bases, and 21 bases lay in between. The CDR3 has 17 amino acids.

The chain uses TRBV5-1 and TRBJ1-1, with no clear D. The germline gives CDR1 SGHRS, CDR2 YFSETQ. The CDR3 is 17 amino acids. Trimming pared 0 bases from V and 0 bases from J, leaving 15 bases between. The CDR3 spells CASSLAAWRSMNTEAFF. CDR3 DNA: TGCGCCAGCAGCTTGGCCGCGTGGCGGAGTATGAACACTGAAGCTTTCTTT.

The CDR3 reads CASSLGQGALETQYF. In DNA form, the CDR3 reads TGCGCCAGCAGCTTAGGACAGGGGGCTTTGGAGACCCAGTACTTC. The rearrangement joins TRBV5-1 to TRBJ2-5; 11 positions agree with TRBD1. CDR3 size: 15 residues. CDR1 and CDR2 from the germline V gene are SGHRS and YFSETQ. The V and J ends lost 2 bases and 5 bases, in that order; junction bases with no gene match: 5.

The chain uses TRBV5-8 and TRBJ2-1, with D possibly being TRBD2 (5 bases). This CDR3 region has 16 residues. Per germline, CDR1 SGHTS and CDR2 YDEGEE. Deletions cut 2 bases from V and 4 bases from J, with 16 bases between. CDR3 DNA sequence: TGTGCCAGCAGCTTTTCGGGGAGAGGGCCTTACAATGAGCAGTTCTTC. Protein product: CASSFSGRGPYNEQFF.

The chain employs TRBV6-6 and TRBJ1-4, with 9 positions matching TRBD1. Losses at the gene ends were 2 bases for V and 7 bases for J; bases not matched to a gene: 8. This CDR3 spans 16 amino acids. From germline, CDR1 is MNHNY and CDR2 SVGAGI (reference sequence). CDR3 sequence reads: CASSYQRGQGTEKLFF. CDR3 sequence (DNA): TGTGCCAGCAGTTACCAACGCGGACAGGGGACTGAAAAACTGTTTTTT.

This clone was found once. The chain is built from TRBV30 and TRBJ1-3; 10 nucleotides align to TRBD1. The germline CDR1 and CDR2 sequences are GTSNPN and SVGIG (reference sequence). The junction had 4 bases not matched to a gene; V was cut back by 8 bases and J by 0 bases. The CDR3 has 14 residues. CDR3 DNA sequence: TGTGCCCGACAGGGGGCGAACTCTGGAAACACCATATATTTT. Amino acids: CARQGANSGNTIYF.

The chain employs TRBV4-3 and TRBJ2-2; D ambiguous. Germline values: CDR1 LGHNA, CDR2 YSLEER. The V and J ends lost 0 bases and 4 bases respectively, with 6 bases between them. The CDR3 has 14 residues. The CDR3 spells CASSQEGRTGELFF. CDR3 coding DNA: TGCGCCAGCAGCCAAGAAGGGCGCACCGGGGAGCTGTTTTTT.

The chain carries TRBV21-1 and TRBJ2-7. TRBV21-1 is classified as a pseudogene. CDR3 size: 10 residues. DNA of the CDR3: TGTGCCAGCAGCGCCTACGAGCAGTACTTC. Translating it yields CASSAYEQYF.

V gene TRBV4-3 combines with J gene TRBJ2-2, with 9 bases that match TRBD1. The germline gives CDR1 LGHNA, CDR2 YSLEER. This CDR3 has 16 amino acids. V shed 3 bases and J 0 bases; nucleotides not matched to a gene: 2. The CDR3 DNA reads as TGCGCCAGCAGCCATAGACAGGGGGCGAACACCGGGGAGCTGTTTTTT. Amino acids: CASSHRQGANTGELFF.

The chain has TRBV9 and TRBJ2-4, with 11 bases fitting TRBD2. V dropped 0 bases and J dropped 0; count of bases not matched to a gene: 11. CDR3 length: 20 amino acids. In germline, CDR1 is SGDLS, CDR2 YYNGEE. The CDR3 DNA reads as TGTGCCAGCAGCGTAGGAAGTGGAGTAGCGGGAGGGGTAGCCAAAAACATTCAGTACTTC. Translating it yields CASSVGSGVAGGVAKNIQYF.

The gene calls are TRBV28 and TRBJ2-7, with D tentatively TRBD2 (6 bases). The ends were cut back, 7 bases at V and 3 bases at J, with 16 bases in the middle. The CDR3 has 14 residues. Germline V gene lookup returns CDR1 MDHEN and CDR2 SYDVKM. The DNA of the CDR3 is TGTGCCAGCAATCCCCCCGGGAGCCTCTACGAGCAGTACTTC. It is translated as CASNPPGSLYEQYF.

This chain connects TRBV6-6 to TRBJ2-1, with 9 nucleotides matching TRBD2. This CDR3 spans 15 amino acids. Germline V CDR1 and CDR2: MNHNY, SVGAGI (reference sequence). J was trimmed by 5 bases and V by 2 bases; bases with no gene match: 4. CDR3 residues: CASSYRERGDNEQFF. The CDR3 DNA reads as TGTGCCAGCAGTTACAGGGAGCGGGGGGACAATGAGCAGTTCTTC.